A selection of T cell receptor beta chains follows, all from one sample in a study of blood T cell repertoires in COVID-19. TCRdb keeps only in-frame clones here, not all; method: immunoSEQ multiplex PCR. This sample has 150,000 to 200,000 clones, with more than 70% found just once. Sequencing was done on a sample of PBMCs or T cells enriched from blood (not recorded which). These receptors were collected from a man aged 40-55 years who had recovered from COVID-19. The CDR3 runs from the conserved cysteine through the conserved F or W. A D gene is named only where the DNA matches it firmly. Clone sizes are given selectively: once, few, many, or a class where the clone is expanded.

D gene: TRBD1
J gene: TRBJ2-7
V gene: TRBV27
clone size: NA
CDR3 DNA: TGTGCCAGCAAGCTAGGACAGGGAGGCGAGCAGTACTTC
CDR3 protein: CASKLGQGGEQYF

D gene: TRBD2
J gene: TRBJ2-7
V gene: TRBV27
clone size: NA
CDR3 DNA: TGTGCCAGCAGTTTTTTTTCGGCGGGCTTCCTAGCGGGGGGCGGCGAGCAGTACTTC
CDR3 protein: CASSFFSAGFLAGGGEQYF

D gene: TRBD2
J gene: TRBJ2-3
V gene: TRBV5-1
clone size: NA
CDR3 DNA: TGCGCCAGCAGCTTGGAGGGAGGGTATGGAGATACGCAGTATTTT
CDR3 protein: CASSLEGGYGDTQYF

D gene: TRBD2
J gene: TRBJ2-3
V gene: TRBV2
clone size: NA
CDR3 DNA: TGTGCCAGCAGGGCGGGGGAAGGGGGCACAGATACGCAGTATTTT
CDR3 protein: CASRAGEGGTDTQYF

D gene: NA
J gene: TRBJ2-1
V gene: TRBV4-1
clone size: NA
CDR3 DNA: TGCGCCAGCAGCCAACGGACGACAGAAGGGGGTGAGCAGTTCTTC
CDR3 protein: CASSQRTTEGGEQFF

D gene: TRBD1
J gene: TRBJ1-1
V gene: TRBV6-1
clone size: NA
CDR3 DNA: TGTGCCAGCAGTGAACTCAGCAGGGGGTCTGAAGCTTTCTTT
CDR3 protein: CASSELSRGSEAFF

D gene: NA
J gene: TRBJ1-4
V gene: TRBV3-1/TRBV3-2
clone size: few
CDR3 DNA: TGTGCCAGCAGCCAACAGGGTTCTAATGAAAAACTGTTTTTT
CDR3 protein: CASSQQGSNEKLFF

D gene: NA
J gene: TRBJ1-1
V gene: TRBV18
clone size: NA
CDR3 DNA: TGTGCCAGCTCACCCCCAGGGAAGAACACTGAAGCTTTCTTT
CDR3 protein: CASSPPGKNTEAFF

D gene: NA
J gene: TRBJ1-5
V gene: TRBV9
clone size: once
CDR3 DNA: TGTGCCAGCAGCGTATCGGACAATAGCAATCAGCCCCAGCATTTT
CDR3 protein: CASSVSDNSNQPQHF

D gene: TRBD1
J gene: TRBJ1-2
V gene: TRBV5-1
clone size: NA
CDR3 DNA: TGCGCCAGCAGCTTGGAGGGACAGGGGCGGGATGGCTACACCTTC
CDR3 protein: CASSLEGQGRDGYTF

D gene: TRBD1
J gene: TRBJ1-1
V gene: TRBV11-2
clone size: NA
CDR3 DNA: TGTGCCAGCAGCGTAGGACAGGGGGCCACGAACACTGAAGCTTTCTTT
CDR3 protein: CASSVGQGATNTEAFF

D gene: TRBD1
J gene: TRBJ1-3
V gene: TRBV4-1
clone size: NA
CDR3 DNA: TGCGCCAGCAGCCAGAAGCCTGAATCAGGGGGCGGAAACACCATATATTTT
CDR3 protein: CASSQKPESGGGNTIYF

D gene: TRBD1
J gene: TRBJ2-7
V gene: TRBV5-6
clone size: NA
CDR3 DNA: TGTGCCAGCAAACCCCAGGGGGTCTACGAGCAGTACTTC
CDR3 protein: CASKPQGVYEQYF

D gene: NA
J gene: TRBJ2-7
V gene: TRBV7-9
clone size: NA
CDR3 DNA: TGTGCCAGCAGCTTAGGTGGGGCAGGCCTCCTATACGAGCAGTACTTC
CDR3 protein: CASSLGGAGLLYEQYF

D gene: TRBD2
J gene: TRBJ2-1
V gene: TRBV6-5
clone size: NA
CDR3 DNA: TGTGCCACCAGCAATGGACTAGCGGACTACAATGAGCAGTTCTTC
CDR3 protein: CATSNGLADYNEQFF

D gene: NA
J gene: TRBJ2-7
V gene: TRBV7-9
clone size: NA
CDR3 DNA: TGTGCCAGCAGCTTTTCCCCGCAGTCCTACGAGCAGTACTTC
CDR3 protein: CASSFSPQSYEQYF

D gene: NA
J gene: TRBJ1-1
V gene: TRBV12-3/TRBV12-4
clone size: few
CDR3 DNA: TGTGCCAGCCGGACAGTTGACCCTGAAGCTTTCTTT
CDR3 protein: CASRTVDPEAFF

D gene: TRBD1
J gene: TRBJ1-5
V gene: TRBV11-3
clone size: once
CDR3 DNA: TGTGCCAGCAGCTCACGGACAGGAGATTATTATAGCAATCAGCCCCAGCATTTT
CDR3 protein: CASSSRTGDYYSNQPQHF

D gene: NA
J gene: TRBJ1-5
V gene: TRBV5-6
clone size: NA
CDR3 DNA: TGTGCCAGCAGCTTGGGTAAGTCTGGCACCGGAGGGAGTGGTCAGCCCCAGCATTTT
CDR3 protein: CASSLGKSGTGGSGQPQHF

D gene: NA
J gene: TRBJ1-2
V gene: TRBV10-2
clone size: NA
CDR3 DNA: TGCGCCAGCAGTGAGTCGAGGGAGGGTAGGGGCTACACCTTC
CDR3 protein: CASSESREGRGYTF

D gene: NA
J gene: TRBJ2-4
V gene: TRBV30
clone size: NA
CDR3 DNA: TGTGCCTGGAGTGTACGAGGGGGAGACATTCAGTACTTC
CDR3 protein: CAWSVRGGDIQYF

D gene: TRBD1
J gene: TRBJ1-1
V gene: TRBV19
clone size: few
CDR3 DNA: TGTGCCAGTAGTATTAGGGACAGCGGTACTGAAGCTTTCTTT
CDR3 protein: CASSIRDSGTEAFF

D gene: NA
J gene: TRBJ1-2
V gene: TRBV30
clone size: NA
CDR3 DNA: TGTGCCTGGAGTGTATCGGGAAGCGGGGCTGGCTACACCTTC
CDR3 protein: CAWSVSGSGAGYTF

D gene: NA
J gene: TRBJ2-5
V gene: TRBV7-9
clone size: NA
CDR3 DNA: TGTGCCAGCAGACGGGGGTTTCAAGAGACCCAGTACTTC
CDR3 protein: CASRRGFQETQYF

D gene: NA
J gene: TRBJ1-1
V gene: TRBV18
clone size: NA
CDR3 DNA: TGTGCCAGCTCACCACCCACCGGGAGCCCTGAAGCTTTCTTT
CDR3 protein: CASSPPTGSPEAFF

D gene: TRBD2
J gene: TRBJ2-3
V gene: TRBV13
clone size: NA
CDR3 DNA: TGTGCCAGCAGCTTAGCTAGCGGGGGGGCTGTAGATACGCAGTATTTT
CDR3 protein: CASSLASGGAVDTQYF

D gene: TRBD2
J gene: TRBJ2-1
V gene: TRBV5-1
clone size: NA
CDR3 DNA: TGCGCCAGCAGTTCCGGGGGGGCCAATGAGCAGTTCTTC
CDR3 protein: CASSSGGANEQFF

D gene: TRBD2
J gene: TRBJ2-3
V gene: TRBV9
clone size: NA
CDR3 DNA: TGTGCCAGCAATGGCGGGGGGGTCAGGGGCACGCAGTATTTT
CDR3 protein: CASNGGGVRGTQYF

D gene: NA
J gene: TRBJ2-3
V gene: TRBV5-6
clone size: NA
CDR3 DNA: TGTGCCAGCAGCTTGGCCACAGGGTTAAAGGGGGATACGCAGTATTTT
CDR3 protein: CASSLATGLKGDTQYF

D gene: NA
J gene: TRBJ1-3
V gene: TRBV7-9
clone size: NA
CDR3 DNA: TGTGCCATAACAGGAAACACCATATATTTT
CDR3 protein: CAITGNTIYF

D gene: TRBD1
J gene: TRBJ1-4
V gene: TRBV29-1
clone size: NA
CDR3 DNA: TGCAGCGTTGCGTCGCGTCACAGGGGGCTGGGGGAAAATGAAAAACTGTTTTTT
CDR3 protein: CSVASRHRGLGENEKLFF

D gene: NA
J gene: TRBJ1-5
V gene: TRBV18
clone size: NA
CDR3 DNA: TGTGCCAGCTCACCACAGGGGAATCAGCCCCAGCATTTT
CDR3 protein: CASSPQGNQPQHF

D gene: NA
J gene: TRBJ1-1
V gene: TRBV2
clone size: NA
CDR3 DNA: TGTGCCAGCAGACCAGGGGAGGGCACTGAAGCTTTCTTT
CDR3 protein: CASRPGEGTEAFF

D gene: NA
J gene: TRBJ1-2
V gene: TRBV24-1
clone size: NA
CDR3 DNA: TGTGCCACCAGTGATTCAGGGGTGGATGGCTACACCTTC
CDR3 protein: CATSDSGVDGYTF

D gene: NA
J gene: TRBJ1-1
V gene: TRBV5-1
clone size: NA
CDR3 DNA: TGCGCCAGCAGCCGCGCCGGTGGCGGTACCAACACTGAAGCTTTCTTT
CDR3 protein: CASSRAGGGTNTEAFF

D gene: NA
J gene: TRBJ1-2
V gene: TRBV30
clone size: once
CDR3 DNA: TGTGCCTGGAGCAATCCGACGGGTAACTATGGCTACACCTTC
CDR3 protein: CAWSNPTGNYGYTF

D gene: NA
J gene: TRBJ2-3
V gene: TRBV30
clone size: NA
CDR3 DNA: TGTGCCTGGAAACTAGGGTACGCAACAGATACGCAGTATTTT
CDR3 protein: CAWKLGYATDTQYF

D gene: TRBD1
J gene: TRBJ2-7
V gene: TRBV10-3
clone size: NA
CDR3 DNA: TGTGCCATCAGTCACGACAGGGGTACCTACGAGCAGTACTTC
CDR3 protein: CAISHDRGTYEQYF

D gene: NA
J gene: TRBJ1-1
V gene: TRBV30
clone size: NA
CDR3 DNA: TGTGCCTGGAGTGGGGAGTGGGGGCGGAACACTGAAGCTTTCTTT
CDR3 protein: CAWSGEWGRNTEAFF

D gene: TRBD1
J gene: TRBJ1-1
V gene: TRBV3-1/TRBV3-2
clone size: few
CDR3 DNA: TGTGCCAGCAGCCCGCGGGAGGGGGCAGGGAGCACTGAAGCTTTCTTT
CDR3 protein: CASSPREGAGSTEAFF

D gene: NA
J gene: TRBJ1-6
V gene: TRBV27
clone size: NA
CDR3 DNA: TGTGCCAGCACCACACGGACAGCAGTAAATTCACCCCTCCACTTT
CDR3 protein: CASTTRTAVNSPLHF

D gene: NA
J gene: TRBJ2-6
V gene: TRBV7-2
clone size: NA
CDR3 DNA: TGTGCCAGCAGCTTAAGTGCGGGGGCGGCCGGCTCTGGGGCCAACGTCCTGACTTTC
CDR3 protein: CASSLSAGAAGSGANVLTF

D gene: TRBD1
J gene: TRBJ1-1
V gene: TRBV3-1/TRBV3-2
clone size: NA
CDR3 DNA: TGTGCCAGCAGCTCGGGACAGGGGGACACTGAAGCTTTCTTT
CDR3 protein: CASSSGQGDTEAFF

D gene: TRBD1
J gene: TRBJ1-4
V gene: TRBV6-5
clone size: NA
CDR3 DNA: TGTGCCAGCAGGGAGACAGGGATCAATGAAAAACTGTTTTTT
CDR3 protein: CASRETGINEKLFF

D gene: NA
J gene: TRBJ1-2
V gene: TRBV5-1
clone size: NA
CDR3 DNA: TGCGCCAGCAGCTCCAGGGAAAAAAATACTAACTATGGCTACACCTTC
CDR3 protein: CASSSREKNTNYGYTF

D gene: NA
J gene: TRBJ2-1
V gene: TRBV6-6
clone size: NA
CDR3 DNA: TGTGCCAGCAGTACTCAGGGGTACAATGAGCAGTTCTTC
CDR3 protein: CASSTQGYNEQFF

D gene: TRBD2
J gene: TRBJ2-5
V gene: TRBV4-2
clone size: NA
CDR3 DNA: TGTGCCAGCAGCCAAGATAGGGCTAGCGGAGAGACCCAGTACTTC
CDR3 protein: CASSQDRASGETQYF

D gene: NA
J gene: TRBJ1-1
V gene: TRBV19
clone size: few
CDR3 DNA: TGTGCCAGTAGTATGGGCGGGGTCACTGAAGCTTTCTTT
CDR3 protein: CASSMGGVTEAFF

D gene: TRBD1
J gene: TRBJ2-1
V gene: TRBV10-3
clone size: NA
CDR3 DNA: TGTGCCATCAGTGAAGTGAACAGGGGGCTCGATGAGCAGTTCTTC
CDR3 protein: CAISEVNRGLDEQFF

D gene: NA
J gene: TRBJ2-5
V gene: TRBV18
clone size: NA
CDR3 DNA: TGTGCCAGCTCCGCCTACGGAGAGACCCAGTACTTC
CDR3 protein: CASSAYGETQYF

D gene: NA
J gene: TRBJ1-2
V gene: TRBV6-5
clone size: NA
CDR3 DNA: TGTGCCTCCGCGAATCTTGCGAACTATGGCTACACCTTC
CDR3 protein: CASANLANYGYTF

D gene: TRBD1
J gene: TRBJ2-3
V gene: TRBV12-3/TRBV12-4
clone size: NA
CDR3 DNA: TGTGCCAGCAGCCTACAGGGGGCCCTTGGGACTTTT
CDR3 protein: CASSLQGALGTF

D gene: NA
J gene: TRBJ2-5
V gene: TRBV10-3
clone size: NA
CDR3 DNA: TGTGCCATCAGTGAGGGACTATCCATGGGGGAGACCCAGTACTTC
CDR3 protein: CAISEGLSMGETQYF